These T cell receptor beta chains were read from a single sample in a study of regulatory T cells in long-lasting Graves disease. TCRdb independently ran MiXCR on the multiplex PCR reads; one entry per CDR3 protein. The sample lists 400,000 to 500,000 distinct CDR3 sequences, roughly 17% occurring once. The sample was also linked to a second study, of T cells in Graves' hyperthyroidism and ophthalmopathy.

The sequences come from peripheral blood mononuclear cells (PBMCs), collected at new diagnosis, from a patient treated with antithyroid drugs. These receptors were obtained from a woman aged 25 to 39 with Graves disease. CDR3s include the opening cysteine and the closing phenylalanine or tryptophan. A D gene is named only where the DNA matches it firmly. Not every row has a clone size; where given, it reads once, few, many or a size class.

12,-,TRBV20-1,many,TRBJ2-1,CSAAPSYNEQFF,TGCAGTGCTGCCCCCTCCTACAATGAGCAGTTCTTC
15,-,TRBV7-6,many,TRBJ2-3,CASSLGGQSTDTQYF,TGTGCCAGCAGCTTAGGAGGACAGTCCACAGATACGCAGTATTTT
13,-,TRBV12-3/TRBV12-4,many,TRBJ2-7,CASSLYETYEQYF,TGTGCCAGCAGCCTCTACGAGACCTACGAGCAGTACTTC
17,-,TRBV10-3,-,TRBJ2-5,CAISDPEEGLSRETQYF,TGTGCCATCAGTGACCCCGAGGAAGGGCTCTCCCGGGAGACCCAGTACTTC
14,TRBD1,TRBV7-8,few,TRBJ1-6,CASSWDRGYSPLHF,TGTGCCAGCAGCTGGGACAGGGGTTACTCACCCCTCCACTTT
18,TRBD2,TRBV9,-,TRBJ2-1,CASSVPPHTSGRYNEQFF,TGTGCCAGCAGCGTCCCCCCCCATACTAGCGGCAGGTACAATGAGCAGTTCTTC
14,TRBD2,TRBV30,-,TRBJ2-1,CAWRAGGGQGEQFF,TGTGCCTGGAGGGCCGGGGGAGGGCAAGGTGAGCAGTTCTTC
12,-,TRBV24-1,few,TRBJ1-5,CATSDLGQPQHF,TGTGCCACCAGTGATTTAGGACAGCCCCAGCATTTT
13,-,TRBV7-2,many,TRBJ2-1,CASSSVGYNEQFF,TGTGCCAGCAGTTCGGTGGGATACAATGAGCAGTTCTTC
13,TRBD1,TRBV6-1,many,TRBJ2-1,CASSTNRDRGLLF,TGTGCCAGCAGTACAAACCGGGACAGGGGGCTTCTGTTC
15,-,TRBV5-1,-,TRBJ2-7,CASSPGLSSYNEQYF,TGCGCCAGCAGCCCCGGACTCAGCTCCTACAATGAGCAGTACTTC
11,-,TRBV2,-,TRBJ1-4,CASRGNEKLFF,TGTGCCAGCAGGGGAAATGAAAAACTGTTTTTT
12,-,TRBV15,few,TRBJ2-1,CATSRVQGGPFF,TGTGCCACCAGCAGAGTGCAGGGCGGTCCGTTCTTC
16,-,TRBV7-2,few,TRBJ1-5,CASSYGGDIRNQPQHF,TGTGCCAGCAGCTATGGAGGGGATATCCGCAATCAGCCCCAGCATTTT
11,-,TRBV29-1,few,TRBJ1-2,CSVVQDYGYTF,TGCAGCGTTGTGCAGGACTATGGCTACACCTTC
15,TRBD1,TRBV7-9,few,TRBJ2-4,CASSSTGTEKNIQYF,TGTGCCAGCAGCTCGACCGGGACAGAGAAAAACATTCAGTACTTC
12,-,TRBV7-2,few,TRBJ2-4,CASSSQQNIQYF,TGTGCCAGCAGTAGCCAGCAAAACATTCAGTACTTC